In its sample, the clone carrying this TCR beta chain was seen a few times. Its specificity is unknown. This CDR3 region has 16 residues. Germline trimming cut 2 bases from V and 12 bases from J; bases unmatched to any gene: 10. Germline CDR1 and CDR2: MGHRA and YSYEKL. The record originates from a study of post-analysis software for immune sequencing data. Study-level results: Higher frequency in patients than in controls was seen for several TRBV segments, with TRBV5-6, TRBV5-1 and TRBV20-1 among them.

Presence of unique molecular identifiers characterized the TCR beta cDNA libraries. TCRdb itself ran the PCR reads through MiXCR, one entry per CDR3 protein. The table has roughly 620,000 distinct CDR3 sequences, 44% seen once. The sequence was collected from a girl aged 10 to 17 with multiple sclerosis. The sequenced sample was blood. The rearrangement uses TRBV4-1 and TRBJ2-1, with 13 bases matching TRBD2. In DNA, the CDR3 is TGCGCCAGCAGCCAAAGGGGACTAGCGGGAAACGACTTGCAGTTCTTC. Its protein product is CASSQRGLAGNDLQFF.